One TCR beta chain is described in this entry. The ends lost 8 bases at V and 0 bases at J; junction bases unmatched: 4. The germline V gene has CDR1 ENHRY and CDR2 SYGVKD. The CDR3 consists of 15 residues. The data were taken from a study of blood T cell repertoires in COVID-19. Sequencing used immunoSEQ multiplex PCR; TCRdb keeps in-frame clones, though not all of them. The sample has roughly 100,000 clones; more than 75% are singletons. V usage is TRBV10-3 and J usage is TRBJ2-6; TRBD1 agrees at 7 bases. Sample: peripheral blood. The clonotype comes from a young woman with acute or convalescent COVID-19. CDR3 sequence: CAIRDSLSGANVLTF. The DNA of the CDR3 is TGTGCCATCCGGGACAGCCTCTCTGGGGCCAACGTCCTGACTTTC.